Presented here are 27 T cell receptor beta chains from one specimen sequenced in a study of blood T cell repertoires in COVID-19. Repertoires were generated with immunoSEQ multiplex PCR, while TCRdb's copy carries only in-frame clones and drops some. The table includes under 250,000 clones, roughly 80% detected once. Sequences were obtained from PBMCs or T cells enriched from blood (not recorded which). The receptors shown here come from a woman in her forties with acute COVID-19.

The V gene is TRBV5-1, the J gene TRBJ1-6; 7 bases map to TRBD1. Germline-derived CDR1 and CDR2 are SGHRS and YFSETQ. Trimming cost V 2 bases and J 8 bases; bases outside gene matches: 7. The CDR3 length is 15 residues. DNA of the CDR3: TGCGCCAGCAGCTTAGGTAACAGGGGTTATTCACCCCTCCACTTT. Protein product: CASSLGNRGYSPLHF.

This clone has a single count. The chain joins TRBV10-2 to TRBJ2-1; D is uncertain. Deletions cut 6 bases from V and 5 bases from J, with 8 bases between. Per germline, CDR1 WSHSY and CDR2 SAAADI. The CDR3 is 12 amino acids. The CDR3 loop reads CASSLANNEQFF. The CDR3 nucleotides read TGCGCCAGCAGCCTCGCGAACAATGAGCAGTTCTTC.

This chain joins TRBV19 and TRBJ1-1, with 8 bases that match TRBD1. Trimming at V came to 6 bases and at J to 0 bases, leaving 12 bases not matched to a gene. This CDR3 has 17 amino acids. Germline lookup yields CDR1 LNHDA and CDR2 SQIVND (reference sequence). The CDR3 spells CASRTHATGDLNTEAFF. CDR3 DNA: TGTGCCAGTAGGACCCATGCGACAGGGGATTTGAACACTGAAGCTTTCTTT.

This sequence joins TRBV19 and TRBJ2-2, with D unresolved. This CDR3 region has 16 residues. The germline CDR1 and CDR2 sequences are LNHDA and SQIVND (reference sequence). The V gene lost 7 bases and the J gene lost 0 bases, with 15 bases spanning the gap. The CDR3 protein is CASTLASRSNTGELFF. The CDR3, as DNA: TGTGCCAGTACCCTTGCATCCAGGTCGAACACCGGGGAGCTGTTTTTT. The full variable domain, in which reference TRBV19 and TRBJ2-2 provide the parts outside the CDR3, is DGGITQSPKYLFRKEGQNVTLSCEQNLNHDAMYWYRQDPGQGLRLIYYSQIVNDFQKGDIAEGYSVSREKKESFPLTVTSAQKNPTAFYLCASTLASRSNTGELFFGEGSRLTVL.

This clone appeared a single time. The chain joins TRBV15 to TRBJ1-5; 9 bases match TRBD1. Germline-derived CDR1 and CDR2 are LNHNV and YYDKDF (reference sequence). The V segment lost 0 bases and the J segment 3 bases; nucleotides outside the gene matches: 9. The CDR3 totals 18 residues. CDR3 sequence (DNA): TGTGCCACCAGCAGAGAGACCGGGACAGGGTTGTACAATCAGCCCCAGCATTTT. Protein: CATSRETGTGLYNQPQHF.

The chain has TRBV5-8 and TRBJ1-2; D uncertain. Trimming pared 3 bases from V and 5 bases from J, leaving 11 bases between. Germline values: CDR1 SGHTS, CDR2 YDEGEE. The CDR3 spans 13 residues. CDR3 sequence reads: CASSSRLYYGYTF. DNA for the CDR3: TGTGCCAGCAGCTCCAGGTTGTATTATGGCTACACCTTC. The full variable domain, rest sourced from reference TRBV5-8 and TRBJ1-2, is EAGVTQSPTHLIKTRGQQATLRCSPISGHTSVYWYQQALGLGLQFLLWYDEGEERNRGNFPPRFSGRQFPNYSSELNVNALELEDSALYLCASSSRLYYGYTFGSGTRLTVV.

The gene calls are TRBV5-4 and TRBJ2-1, with D tentatively TRBD2 (6 bases). The V and J ends lost 3 bases and 9 bases respectively, with 7 bases between them. Per germline, CDR1 SGHNT and CDR2 YYREEE (reference sequence). The CDR3 sequence is 11 residues long. The chain's CDR3 is CASSSGGEQFF. In DNA, the CDR3 is TGTGCCAGCAGCTCCGGGGGTGAGCAGTTCTTC. Based on the CDR3 plus reference TRBV5-4 and TRBJ2-1, the full variable domain is ETGVTQSPTHLIKTRGQQVTLRCSSQSGHNTVSWYQQALGQGPQFIFQYYREEENGRGNFPPRFSGLQFPNYSSELNVNALELDDSALYLCASSSGGEQFFGPGTRLTVL.

The V gene is TRBV19, the J gene TRBJ2-2, with a possible D match to TRBD2 (7 bases). Trimming left V 5 bases short and J 7 bases short, with 26 bases between. This CDR3 is built from 18 residues. The germline gives CDR1 LNHDA, CDR2 SQIVND (reference sequence). In nucleotides, the CDR3 is TGTGCCAGTAGTCCGGCCTCGGGGGGCAGGTTACGGGGCGGGGAGCTGTTTTTT. As protein: CASSPASGGRLRGGELFF.

This chain joins TRBV6-1 and TRBJ2-1; no definite D call. Germline CDR1 is MNHNS and CDR2 is SASEGT. CDR3 length: 13 residues. Trimming took 1 base from V and 6 from J, leaving 7 bases between them. Here the CDR3 reads CASSEVFFNEQFF. The CDR3 DNA follows: TGTGCCAGCAGTGAAGTCTTCTTCAATGAGCAGTTCTTC.

The J gene is TRBJ2-2, the V gene TRBV6-5; no definite D call. Germline assignment: CDR1 MNHEY and CDR2 SVGAGI. The CDR3 totals 12 residues. Trimming cost V 8 bases and J 3 bases, with 7 bases left between them. Written as DNA, the CDR3 is TGTGCCAGCTACAAAGACACCGGGGAGCTGTTTTTT. Translating gives CASYKDTGELFF.

V usage is TRBV27 and J usage is TRBJ2-2; unclear D gene. Germline CDR1 and CDR2: MNHEY and SMNVEV (reference sequence). The CDR3 covers 12 residues. Trimming stripped 3 bases from V and 4 bases from J, with 3 bases between. CDR3 nucleotide sequence: TGTGCCAGCAGTTTCGGCACCGGGGAGCTGTTTTTT. It codes for CASSFGTGELFF.

The chain has TRBV9 and TRBJ1-3; D is ambiguous. The V end was cut by 0 bases, the J end by 6 bases, with 7 bases between. Germline lookup yields CDR1 SGDLS and CDR2 YYNGEE. The CDR3 sequence is 13 residues long. The CDR3 sequence is CASSVAQSNTIYF. Here the CDR3 DNA reads TGTGCCAGCAGCGTAGCTCAGTCAAACACCATATATTTT.

V is TRBV6-1 and J is TRBJ2-7; 10 nucleotides align to TRBD2. Germline V gives CDR1 MNHNS, CDR2 SASEGT. This CDR3 is built from 15 residues. The V gene end was trimmed by 2 bases and the J gene end by 1 base; junction bases not matched to a gene: 2. CDR3 sequence: CASSERTSGSYEQYF. Here the CDR3 DNA reads TGTGCCAGCAGTGAACGGACTAGCGGTTCCTACGAGCAGTACTTC.

The rearrangement joins TRBV27 to TRBJ1-4, with 10 bases identical to TRBD1. CDR3 length equals 16 residues. Germline CDR1 MNHEY, CDR2 SMNVEV (reference sequence). J lost 10 bases, V lost 3 bases, and 11 bases had no gene match. The CDR3: CASSLLSGTGDLKLFF. In DNA, the CDR3 is TGTGCCAGCAGTTTGCTCTCCGGGACAGGGGATTTAAAACTGTTTTTT.

The chain couples TRBV6-5 to TRBJ1-3; TRBD1 is a possible D gene (5 bases). The V end lost 0 bases, the J end lost 4 bases, and 10 bases lay between the germline ends. The CDR3 runs to 15 residues. Germline loops: CDR1 MNHEY, CDR2 SVGAGI. The CDR3 spells CASSYSKAGGNTIYF. The CDR3, as DNA: TGTGCCAGCAGTTACTCGAAGGCAGGGGGAAACACCATATATTTT.

This clone occurred once. The CDR3 region has the DNA TGTGCCAGCAGCCAATACCTAGCGGCGACGGGCAATGAGCAGTTCTTC. This sequence encodes CASSQYLAATGNEQFF. The V and J genes are TRBV3-1 (or the pseudogene TRBV3-2) and TRBJ2-1, with 7 nucleotides matching TRBD2. The length of the CDR3 is 16 residues. The J segment lost 6 bases and the V segment lost 2 bases, leaving 10 bases of the junction unmatched. Per germline, CDR1 LGHDT and CDR2 YNNKEL (reference sequence).

This clone has only a few counts. The V gene is TRBV2, the J gene TRBJ1-2; D unresolved. The CDR3 runs 14 residues. V was pared by 7 bases and J by 4 bases, with 16 bases between. Germline loops: CDR1 SNHLY, CDR2 FYNNEI. As DNA, the CDR3 is TGTGCCAGCACCGAAAGACATACCGCCTATGGCTACACCTTC. As protein: CASTERHTAYGYTF.

The chain couples TRBV5-1 to TRBJ2-3; 13 bases agree with TRBD2. Germline values: CDR1 SGHRS, CDR2 YFSETQ. After removal of 1 base from V and 2 bases from J, the junction contained 7 bases not matched to a gene. This CDR3 has 18 residues. The DNA for the CDR3 is TGCGCCAGCAGCTTGACCCCGACTAGCGGGGGGCCCACAGATACGCAGTATTTT. It specifies CASSLTPTSGGPTDTQYF.

The chain has TRBV20-1 and TRBJ1-2, with D unclear. Trimming took 3 bases from V and 7 from J, leaving 15 bases between them. The germline gives CDR1 DFQATT, CDR2 SNEGSKA (reference sequence). This CDR3 is 13 amino acids long. The CDR3 bases are TGCAGTGCTAGTGCGGGGTTTGACGGTGGCTACACCTTC. Amino acid sequence: CSASAGFDGGYTF.

The chain is built from TRBV5-1 and TRBJ1-5; 9 bases fit TRBD1. Germline V gene lookup returns CDR1 SGHRS and CDR2 YFSETQ. Trimming cost V 0 bases and J 2 bases; bases outside gene matches: 0. This CDR3 spans 15 amino acids. CDR3 amino acids: CASSLGTGGNQPQHF. CDR3 DNA sequence: TGCGCCAGCAGCTTGGGGACAGGGGGCAATCAGCCCCAGCATTTT.

The chain couples TRBV7-9 to TRBJ2-2; 7 bases align to TRBD1. Germline CDR1 reads SEHNR; CDR2 reads FQNEAQ (reference sequence). V trimming: 6 bases; J trimming: 6 bases; junction bases outside the gene matches: 7. CDR3 length: 14 residues. CDR3 loop: CASRLPGGPGELFF. The CDR3 DNA reads as TGTGCCAGCAGACTTCCAGGGGGACCCGGGGAGCTGTTTTTT.

For this clone: A junction end diverges from the germline sequence, so it may reflect a read error. The J gene is TRBJ1-2, the V gene TRBV14; D is unresolved. Germline values: CDR1 SGHDN, CDR2 FVKESK. There are 10 residues in the CDR3. CDR3 bases: TGTGCCAGCAGCCAAGCTGGGCCCAGGTTC. Its protein product is CASSQAGPRF.

The rearrangement joins TRBV7-8 to TRBJ1-5, with D unclear. The CDR3 is 12 residues long. V was pared by 2 bases and J by 4 bases, with 3 bases between. Per germline, CDR1 SGHVS and CDR2 FQNEAQ. CDR3 region: CASSLLNQPQHF. In DNA form, the CDR3 reads TGTGCCAGCAGCTTACTTAATCAGCCCCAGCATTTT.

This clone was counted only a few times. The chain combines TRBV11-1 with TRBJ2-2; D might be TRBD2 (5 bases). The CDR3 loop spans 16 amino acids. Per the germline V gene, CDR1 is SGHAT and CDR2 is FQDESV (reference sequence). V shed 5 bases and J shed 3 bases, with 16 bases lying between them. The CDR3: CASSAYEGGDTGELFF. The CDR3 bases are TGTGCCAGCAGCGCGTATGAGGGCGGCGACACCGGGGAGCTGTTTTTT.

The chain recombines TRBV7-9 with TRBJ1-2, with 7 bases identical to TRBD1. V lost 5 bases to trimming and J lost 4 bases; unmatched junction nucleotides: 10. This CDR3 is built from 15 residues. CDR1 and CDR2 from the germline V gene are SEHNR and FQNEAQ (reference sequence). The CDR3 DNA reads TGTGCCAGCAGCCTCGCCGGGACAGCCATCTATGGCTACACCTTC. Amino acid sequence: CASSLAGTAIYGYTF.

J is TRBJ1-3 and V is TRBV5-6; TRBD1 matches at 9 bases. The CDR3 length is 16 residues. The germline gives CDR1 SGHDT, CDR2 YYEEEE. Trimming removed 5 bases from V and 1 base from J; junction bases left unmatched: 7. CDR3 sequence (DNA): TGTGCCAGCAGACCTCGGGGACAGGGTTCTGGAAACACCATATATTTT. Encoded protein: CASRPRGQGSGNTIYF. The whole variable domain, filled in from reference TRBV5-6 and TRBJ1-3, reads DAGVTQSPTHLIKTRGQQVTLRCSPKSGHDTVSWYQQALGQGPQFIFQYYEEEERQRGNFPDRFSGHQFPNYSSELNVNALLLGDSALYLCASRPRGQGSGNTIYFGEGSWLTVV.

This clone was detected only once. J is TRBJ1-2 and V is TRBV6-5; possibly TRBD1 for D (6 bases). The CDR3 runs to 13 residues. Germline V gene sequence: CDR1 MNHEY, CDR2 SVGAGI. The V and J ends lost 11 bases and 1 base respectively, with 14 bases between them. CDR3 in DNA: TGTGCCTCCCGGGACACCTATAACTATGGCTACACCTTC. Its protein product is CASRDTYNYGYTF.